These 9 T cell receptor beta chains came from one sample sequenced in a study of blood T cell repertoires in COVID-19. The assay was immunoSEQ multiplex PCR, and TCRdb's table has in-frame clones only and misses some. The sample includes about 150,000 clones, roughly 78% of them seen just once. The sequencing sample was made of PBMCs or T cells enriched from blood (not recorded which). The receptor set was obtained from a woman aged 50 to 60 who had recovered from COVID-19.

This clone was observed a handful of times. The rearrangement links TRBV5-4 to TRBJ1-1, with D perhaps matching TRBD1 (6 bases). The germline V gene has CDR1 SGHNT and CDR2 YYREEE (reference sequence). CDR3 size: 14 residues. Between the trimmed V and J ends, which lost 5 bases and 1 base, there was a span of 12 bases. The CDR3 DNA follows: TGTGCCAGCAGAACCGGGACACAGAACACTGAAGCTTTCTTT. Protein: CASRTGTQNTEAFF.

The chain couples TRBV7-6 to TRBJ1-3; perhaps TRBD1 as D (5 bases). The CDR3 covers 15 residues. Trimming left V 3 bases short and J 2 bases short, with 11 bases between. CDR1 is SGHVS, CDR2 FNYEAQ, per germline. The CDR3 sequence: CASSFLRGPGNTIYF. The CDR3 bases are TGTGCCAGCAGCTTCCTAAGGGGTCCTGGAAACACCATATATTTT.

This chain links TRBV14 with TRBJ2-2, with unresolved D. Per germline, CDR1 SGHDN and CDR2 FVKESK. The length of the CDR3 is 16 residues. V lost 1 base to trimming and J lost 0 bases, with 9 bases between them. CDR3 nucleotides: TGTGCCAGCAGCCAAGTTGTTACTCCGAACACCGGGGAGCTGTTTTTT. Residues: CASSQVVTPNTGELFF.

This clone was detected only once. The V and J genes are TRBV15 and TRBJ2-3; no clear D. Looked up from germline, CDR1 is LNHNV and CDR2 is YYDKDF (reference sequence). The V and J ends lost 0 bases and 2 bases respectively, with 12 bases between them. The CDR3 spans 16 residues. The CDR3 here is CATSRDYTKSTDTQYF. CDR3 DNA sequence: TGTGCCACCAGCAGAGATTACACCAAATCCACAGATACGCAGTATTTT.

The chain employs TRBV24-1 and TRBJ1-2; 11 nucleotides line up with TRBD1. J gave up 6 bases and V 3 bases, and 5 bases lay outside the gene matches. This CDR3 has 15 residues. Germline CDR1 reads KGHDR; CDR2 reads SFDVKD. The CDR3 DNA is TGTGCCACCAGTGATCCAGGGACAGGGGGGGATGGCTACACCTTC. Amino acids: CATSDPGTGGDGYTF.

The chain joins TRBV29-1 to TRBJ1-4; 7 nucleotides align to TRBD1. Germline CDR1 reads SQVTM; CDR2 reads ANQGSEA. The CDR3 contains 14 residues. V gave up 6 bases and J gave up 8 bases; unmatched junction bases: 12. This chain's CDR3 is CSVPGTANSEKLFF. CDR3 DNA sequence: TGCAGCGTCCCCGGGACAGCTAATTCCGAAAAACTGTTTTTT.

The V and J genes are TRBV6-5 and TRBJ1-2; 7 bases map to TRBD1. The V segment lost 8 bases and the J segment 2 bases; nucleotides outside the gene matches: 5. Germline CDR1 reads MNHEY; CDR2 reads SVGAGI. The CDR3 has 13 amino acids. The CDR3 coding sequence is TGTGCCAGCCTGAGGGGACAGAACTATGGCTACACCTTC. Translation gives CASLRGQNYGYTF.

This clone was seen only a few times. The V call is TRBV7-2, the J call TRBJ1-1; the match to TRBD1 covers 9 bases. The trim removed 3 bases at V and 4 bases at J, leaving 6 bases unmatched. The CDR3 spans 15 residues. CDR1 and CDR2 (germline): SGHTA, FQGNSA. CDR3 in amino acids: CASSFSGTGFTEAFF. The CDR3 region has the DNA TGTGCCAGCAGCTTTAGTGGGACAGGGTTCACTGAAGCTTTCTTT.

The chain combines TRBV18 with TRBJ1-2; 9 nucleotides align to TRBD1. The germline gives CDR1 KGHSH, CDR2 LQKENI. J lost 2 bases, V lost 6 bases, and 16 bases had no gene match. The CDR3 sequence is 18 residues long. CDR3 sequence: CASSSLTQGQGENYGYTF. In DNA, the CDR3 is TGTGCCAGCTCTTCCCTCACCCAGGGACAGGGAGAGAACTATGGCTACACCTTC.